Many counts were recorded for the clone carrying this T cell receptor (beta chain). The antigen remains undetermined. These data are taken from a study of Graves' ophthalmopathy and Graves' hyperthyroidism. Study background: The blood sample was drawn at first diagnosis and before any treatment.

Amplifying from RNA transcripts, the study obtained TCR beta CDR3 regions. First-round RT-PCR employed HTBI primers, with a second-round multiplex PCR after it. TCRdb re-called the multiplex PCR reads through MiXCR, storing one row per CDR3 protein. The sample has some 360,000 distinct CDR3 sequences; about 17% are singletons. CDR3 length: 16 residues. The germline V gene has CDR1 LNHDA and CDR2 SQIVND (reference sequence). Germline trimming cut 3 bases from V and 3 bases from J; bases unmatched to any gene: 9. Study conclusions and caveats: Most clonotypes expanded in thyroid above 0.001 frequency were present in blood too. Forecasting of ophthalmopathy progression by the model achieved around 71% sensitivity and approximately 72% specificity.

Additional autoimmune diseases, uncontrolled infections, pregnancy or lactation disqualified patients. This sequence joins TRBV19 and TRBJ2-5; TRBD2 matches 8 bases. This receptor was identified in an adult woman with stable Graves' hyperthyroidism. The sequencing input was peripheral blood. The CDR3 region is CASSIPSGSFEETQYF. The CDR3 bases are TGTGCCAGTAGTATTCCCAGCGGGAGCTTCGAAGAGACCCAGTACTTC. Using reference TRBV19 and TRBJ2-5 for the parts outside the CDR3, the full variable domain is DGGITQSPKYLFRKEGQNVTLSCEQNLNHDAMYWYRQDPGQGLRLIYYSQIVNDFQKGDIAEGYSVSREKKESFPLTVTSAQKNPTAFYLCASSIPSGSFEETQYFGPGTRLLVL.